This T cell receptor (beta chain) stems from a study of T cell changes during pregnancy in multiple sclerosis. Produced via immunoSEQ multiplex PCR; TCRdb's table is partial and in-frame only. The sample lists 45,000 or so clones; 75% to 95% were seen once. Germline V gives CDR1 LGHNA, CDR2 YNFKEQ. This CDR3 comprises 12 residues. Deletions cut 0 bases from V and 6 bases from J, with 3 bases between. Sequenced material: CD8+ T cells from peripheral blood mononuclear cells, taken after pregnancy. The TCR originated in a female donor with multiple sclerosis, enrolled in a pregnancy study. The chain links TRBV4-2 to TRBJ2-1; D gene ambiguous. CDR3 sequence (DNA): TGTGCCAGCAGCCAAGATCGCAATGAGCAGTTCTTC. Protein: CASSQDRNEQFF.